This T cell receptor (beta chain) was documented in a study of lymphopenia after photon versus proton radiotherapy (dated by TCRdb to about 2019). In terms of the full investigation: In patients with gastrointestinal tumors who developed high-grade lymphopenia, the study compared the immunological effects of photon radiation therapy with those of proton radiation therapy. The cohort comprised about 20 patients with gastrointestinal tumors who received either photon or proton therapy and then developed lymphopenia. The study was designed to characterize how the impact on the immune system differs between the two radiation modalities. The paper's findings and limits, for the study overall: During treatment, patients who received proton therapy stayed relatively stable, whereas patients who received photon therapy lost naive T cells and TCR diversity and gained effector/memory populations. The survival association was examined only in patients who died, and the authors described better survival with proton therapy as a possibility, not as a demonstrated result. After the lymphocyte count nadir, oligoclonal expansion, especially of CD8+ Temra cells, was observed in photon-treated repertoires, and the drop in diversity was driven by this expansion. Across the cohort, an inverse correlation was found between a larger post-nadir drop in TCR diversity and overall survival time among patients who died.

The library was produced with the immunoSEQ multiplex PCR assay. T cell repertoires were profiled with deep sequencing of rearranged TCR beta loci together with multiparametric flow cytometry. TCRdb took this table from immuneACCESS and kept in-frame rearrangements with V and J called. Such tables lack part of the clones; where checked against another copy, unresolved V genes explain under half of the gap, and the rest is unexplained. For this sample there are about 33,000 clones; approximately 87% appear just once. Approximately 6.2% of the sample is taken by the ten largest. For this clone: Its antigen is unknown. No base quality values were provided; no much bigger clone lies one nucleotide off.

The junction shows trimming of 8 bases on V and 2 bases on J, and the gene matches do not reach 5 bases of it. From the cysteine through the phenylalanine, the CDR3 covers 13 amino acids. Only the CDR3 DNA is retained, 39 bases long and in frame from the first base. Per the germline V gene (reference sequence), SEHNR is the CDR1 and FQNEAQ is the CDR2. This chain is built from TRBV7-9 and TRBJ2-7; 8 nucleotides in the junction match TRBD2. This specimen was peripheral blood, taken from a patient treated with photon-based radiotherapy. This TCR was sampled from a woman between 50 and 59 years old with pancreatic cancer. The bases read TGTGCCAGCTCCCGGGGGGGGGCCTACGAGCAGTACTTC. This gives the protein CASSRGGAYEQYF.